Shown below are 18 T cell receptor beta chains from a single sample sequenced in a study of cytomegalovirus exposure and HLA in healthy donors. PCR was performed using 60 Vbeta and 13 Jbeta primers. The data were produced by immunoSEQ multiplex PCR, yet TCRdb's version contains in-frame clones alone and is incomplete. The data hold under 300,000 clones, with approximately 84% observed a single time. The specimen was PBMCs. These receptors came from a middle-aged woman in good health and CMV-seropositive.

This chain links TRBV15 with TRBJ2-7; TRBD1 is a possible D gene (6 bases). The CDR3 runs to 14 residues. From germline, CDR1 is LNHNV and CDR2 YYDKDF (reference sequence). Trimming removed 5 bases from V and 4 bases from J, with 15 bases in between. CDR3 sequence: CATSARTGSYEQYF. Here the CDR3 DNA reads TGTGCCACCAGCGCAAGAACAGGGTCGTACGAGCAGTACTTC.

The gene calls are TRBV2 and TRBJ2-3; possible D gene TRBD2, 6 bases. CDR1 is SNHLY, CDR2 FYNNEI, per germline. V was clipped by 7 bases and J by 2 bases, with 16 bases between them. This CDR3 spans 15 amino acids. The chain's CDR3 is CASTGVLALTDTQYF. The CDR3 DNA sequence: TGTGCCAGCACCGGGGTACTAGCACTCACAGATACGCAGTATTTT.

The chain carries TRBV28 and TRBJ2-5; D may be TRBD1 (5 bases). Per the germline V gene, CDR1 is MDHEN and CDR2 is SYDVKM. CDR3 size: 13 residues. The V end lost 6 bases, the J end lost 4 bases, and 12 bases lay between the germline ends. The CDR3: CASSHRPGETQYF. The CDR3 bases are TGTGCCAGCAGCCACAGGCCCGGAGAGACCCAGTACTTC.

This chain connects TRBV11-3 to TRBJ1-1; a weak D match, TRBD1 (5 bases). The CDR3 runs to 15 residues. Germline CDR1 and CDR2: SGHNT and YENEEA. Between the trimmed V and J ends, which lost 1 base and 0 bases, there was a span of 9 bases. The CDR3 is CASSLAGGMNTEAFF. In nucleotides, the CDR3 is TGTGCCAGCAGCTTAGCGGGGGGAATGAACACTGAAGCTTTCTTT.

CDR3 protein: CASSLSSDTQYF. The CDR3 region has the DNA TGTGCCAGCAGCCTTAGTTCAGATACGCAGTATTTT. The gene calls are TRBV7-6 and TRBJ2-3; D is ambiguous. This CDR3 spans 12 amino acids. V lost 5 bases, J lost 4 bases, and 7 bases lay in between. The germline V gene has CDR1 SGHVS and CDR2 FNYEAQ.

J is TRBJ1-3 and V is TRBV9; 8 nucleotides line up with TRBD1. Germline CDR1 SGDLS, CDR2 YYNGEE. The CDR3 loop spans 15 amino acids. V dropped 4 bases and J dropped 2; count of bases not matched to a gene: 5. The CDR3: CASSYSDRAGNTIYF. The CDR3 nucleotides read TGTGCCAGCAGCTACTCGGACAGGGCTGGAAACACCATATATTTT.

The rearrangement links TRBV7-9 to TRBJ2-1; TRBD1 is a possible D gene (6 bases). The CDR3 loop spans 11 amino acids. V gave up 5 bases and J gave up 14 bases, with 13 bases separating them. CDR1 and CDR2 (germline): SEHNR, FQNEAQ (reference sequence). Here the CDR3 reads CASSPTGSKFF. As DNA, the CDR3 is TGTGCCAGCAGCCCAACAGGGTCCAAGTTCTTC. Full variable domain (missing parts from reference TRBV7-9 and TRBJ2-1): DTGVSQNPRHKITKRGQNVTFRCDPISEHNRLYWYRQTLGQGPEFLTYFQNEAQLEKSRLLSDRFSAERPKGSFSTLEIQRTEQGDSAMYLCASSPTGSKFFGPGTRLTVL.

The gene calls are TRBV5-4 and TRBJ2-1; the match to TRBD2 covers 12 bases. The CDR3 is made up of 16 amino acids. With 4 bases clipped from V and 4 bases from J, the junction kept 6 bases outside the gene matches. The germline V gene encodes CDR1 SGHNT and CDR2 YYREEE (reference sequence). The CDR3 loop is CASSPLAGGVYNEQFF. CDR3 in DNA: TGTGCCAGCAGCCCGCTAGCGGGAGGGGTGTACAATGAGCAGTTCTTC.

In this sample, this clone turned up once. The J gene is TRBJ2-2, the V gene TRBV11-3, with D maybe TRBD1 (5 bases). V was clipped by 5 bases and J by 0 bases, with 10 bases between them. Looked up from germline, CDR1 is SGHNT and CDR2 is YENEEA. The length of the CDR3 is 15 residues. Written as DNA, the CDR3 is TGTGCCAGCAGCCGCGGACACCCGAACACCGGGGAGCTGTTTTTT. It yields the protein CASSRGHPNTGELFF.

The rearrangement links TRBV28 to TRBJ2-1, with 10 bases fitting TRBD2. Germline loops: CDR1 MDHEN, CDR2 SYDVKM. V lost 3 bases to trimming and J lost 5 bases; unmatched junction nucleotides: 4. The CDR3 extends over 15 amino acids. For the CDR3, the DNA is TGTGCCAGCAGTTTCCTGCTAGCGGGGGACAATGAGCAGTTCTTC. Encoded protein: CASSFLLAGDNEQFF.

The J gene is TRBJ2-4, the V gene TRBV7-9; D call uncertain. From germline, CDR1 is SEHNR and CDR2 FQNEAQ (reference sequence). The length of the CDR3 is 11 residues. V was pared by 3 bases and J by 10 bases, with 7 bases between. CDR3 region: CASSFGDIQYF. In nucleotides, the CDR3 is TGTGCCAGCAGCTTTGGAGATATTCAGTACTTC.

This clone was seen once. CDR3 in DNA: TGTGCCTGGAGTGTACAGGAACAGAATACGCAGTATTTT. The encoded protein is CAWSVQEQNTQYF. This chain links TRBV30 with TRBJ2-3, with a tentative D call TRBD1 (5 bases). The V and J ends lost 0 bases and 7 bases respectively, with 11 bases between them. Looked up from germline, CDR1 is GTSNPN and CDR2 is SVGIG (reference sequence). This CDR3 comprises 13 residues.

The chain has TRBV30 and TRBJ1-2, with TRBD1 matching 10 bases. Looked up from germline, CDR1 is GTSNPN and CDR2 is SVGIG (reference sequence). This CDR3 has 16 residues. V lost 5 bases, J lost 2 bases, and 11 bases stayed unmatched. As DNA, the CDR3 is TGTGCCTGGCTACAGACAGGGGGCTCATGGAACTATGGCTACACCTTC. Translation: CAWLQTGGSWNYGYTF.

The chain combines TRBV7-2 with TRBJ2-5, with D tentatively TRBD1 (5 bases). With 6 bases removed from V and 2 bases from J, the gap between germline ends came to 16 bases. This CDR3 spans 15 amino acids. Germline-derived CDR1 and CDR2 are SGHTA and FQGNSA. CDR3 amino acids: CASSYTTGLQETQYF. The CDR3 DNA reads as TGTGCCAGCAGTTACACAACAGGCTTGCAAGAGACCCAGTACTTC.

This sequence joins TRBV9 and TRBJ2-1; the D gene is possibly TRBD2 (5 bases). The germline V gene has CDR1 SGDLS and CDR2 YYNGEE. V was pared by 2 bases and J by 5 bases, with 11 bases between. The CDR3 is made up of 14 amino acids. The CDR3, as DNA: TGTGCCAGCAGCGTCCTGGGGAGTAACAATGAGCAGTTCTTC. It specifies CASSVLGSNNEQFF.

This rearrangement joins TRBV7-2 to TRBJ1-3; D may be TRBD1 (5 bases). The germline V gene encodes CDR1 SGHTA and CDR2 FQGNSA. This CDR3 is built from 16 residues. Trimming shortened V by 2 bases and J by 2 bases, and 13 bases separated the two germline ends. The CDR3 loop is CASSLFQGGTGNTIYF. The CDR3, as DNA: TGTGCCAGCAGCTTATTCCAGGGAGGTACTGGAAACACCATATATTTT.

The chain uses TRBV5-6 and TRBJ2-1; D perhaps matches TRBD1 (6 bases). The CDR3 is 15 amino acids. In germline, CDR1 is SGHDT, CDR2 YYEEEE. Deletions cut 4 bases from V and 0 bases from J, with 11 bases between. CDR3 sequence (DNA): TGTGCCAGCAGCGGCAGGACAGACTCCTACAATGAGCAGTTCTTC. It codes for CASSGRTDSYNEQFF.

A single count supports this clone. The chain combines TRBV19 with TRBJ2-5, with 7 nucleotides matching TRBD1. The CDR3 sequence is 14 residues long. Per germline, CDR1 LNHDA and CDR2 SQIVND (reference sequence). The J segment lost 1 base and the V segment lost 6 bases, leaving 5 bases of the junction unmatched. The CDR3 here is CASSIDRAQETQYF. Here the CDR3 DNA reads TGTGCCAGTAGCATCGACAGGGCCCAAGAGACCCAGTACTTC.